This TCR beta chain was identified in a study of Graves' ophthalmopathy and Graves' hyperthyroidism (dated by TCRdb to 2017 to 2018). Some background on the complete study: Peripheral blood samples were taken at the time of initial diagnosis, before any treatment was given. The study used signatures of the TCR beta repertoire to tell Graves' ophthalmopathy apart from Graves' hyperthyroidism and to predict which patients would progress to ophthalmopathy. In total, around 140 blood samples were TCR-sequenced: 43 ophthalmopathy, some 75 hyperthyroidism and about 17 hyperthyroidism-to-ophthalmopathy patients. To explore V-J signatures that distinguish ophthalmopathy from hyperthyroidism, a discovery set of about a hundred patients was enrolled, made up of over 40 with ophthalmopathy and some 56 with stable hyperthyroidism. An independent validation cohort was composed of fewer than 20 hyperthyroidism patients and around 16 patients who later progressed from hyperthyroidism to ophthalmopathy. In a handful of hyperthyroidism patients, the T-cell repertoire of thyroid tissue was compared with the T-cell repertoire of blood. Following sampling, methimazole starting at 30 mg daily was administered to hyperthyroidism patients, and high-dose intravenous methylprednisolone was administered to ophthalmopathy patients. For training and testing, the 100 or so patients in the discovery cohort were randomly divided in a 7:3 ratio. Overall study results and their limits: The 13-signature model separated ophthalmopathy from stable hyperthyroidism with approximately 88% sensitivity and less than 83% specificity in cross-validation, and 80%/75% in the test set. In validation, the model predicted ophthalmopathy progression with about 71% sensitivity and roughly 78% specificity; 12 predicted patients were CT-confirmed with GO in a median of approximately six months. Most expanded thyroid clonotypes with frequency above 0.001 were also detected in blood, suggesting blood repertoires may reflect the thyroid immune response. Sample size was not statistically predetermined, and group allocation was not concealed from the investigators.

For repertoire sequencing, the TCR beta CDR3 regions were amplified from RNA transcripts. HTBI primers and the Qiagen OneStep RT-PCR kit were used in a first-round RT-PCR, which was followed by a second-round multiplex PCR, size selection and purification. The libraries underwent paired-end sequencing with 100 bp reads on an Illumina HiSeq2000. In the paper's pipeline: Reads were processed with SOAPnuke, discarding reads with adapters, uncalled bases, mean Phred below 15, or no exact constant-primer or identifier match. COPE v1.2.5 was used to merge high-quality paired reads. Each unique nucleotide sequence was defined as a clonotype, and clonotypes were aligned to IMGT TRB V, D and J references with MiTCR v1.1. Analysis was restricted to V-J combinations with a frequency above 0.0001, which covered just over 98% of repertoires. A TCR clonal expansion and chaos score per V-J combination was defined as the ratio of F50 clonal expansion to chaos observed in the TCRdist matrix. Welch's t-statistics and random forest were used to narrow the features down to 13 V-J combinations, which were then fed into a naive Bayes classifier. The Morisita-Horn index was used to measure how similar the thyroid and blood repertoires were. TCRdb reanalyzed the raw reads on its own, using fastp at Q25 for trimming and MiXCR for clone calling, and kept in-frame beta chains. Here each entry gathers all rows of one CDR3 protein and keeps the most common genes and DNA. These V and J calls are TCRdb output, not the study's own analysis. The sample yields 500,000 to 700,000 distinct CDR3 sequences; 22% were counted once. The ten largest clones take up roughly 7.4% of the sample.

This clonotype was detected many times. Its target antigen remains unknown. Qualities for individual bases were not recorded, and no much larger clone is one base off. Hyperthyroidism was considered stable if no progression to ophthalmopathy occurred within 18 months of follow-up. Patients with hyperthyroidism were aged 18 to 65 years, had been newly diagnosed, and had a disease duration of less than 2 months. Patients with other autoimmune diseases, uncontrolled infections, pregnancy or lactation were excluded. Diagnosis was based on clinical symptoms, serum thyroxine, TRAb, thyroid ultrasound and orbital computed tomography. Ficoll-Paque density gradient centrifugation was used to isolate PBMCs from under 11 ml of fresh peripheral blood. Total RNA was extracted using Trizol reagent, and RNA quality was checked on an Agilent 2100 Bioanalyzer. The CDR3 measures 15 amino acids from cysteine to phenylalanine. Here the CDR3 DNA is all that survives: 45 bases in frame from base 1. CDR1 and CDR2 (MDHEN, SYDVKM) derive from the germline V gene. V is cut back by 4 bases and J by 5 bases, with 9 bases in the junction unmatched.

The chain joins TRBV28 to TRBJ1-1; 8 nucleotides in the junction match TRBD1. The sample comprised peripheral blood. The sequence derives from a woman aged 18-29 years with stable Graves' hyperthyroidism. Some clones in this sample may be carry-over from other donors' samples. Donor details come from another sample of the same person, matched by shared clones. This receptor carries the CDR3 CASSSGGQGGTEAFF. The nucleotide sequence is given as TGTGCCAGCAGTTCAGGAGGACAGGGTGGTACTGAAGCTTTCTTT.